This T cell receptor beta chain was captured by sequencing in a study of OX40 agonist ivuxolimab in advanced cancers. Study information: Patients were treated with ivuxolimab, an agonistic anti-OX40 (CD134) antibody.

Worth noting for this clone: Its matching antigen is unknown.

The V and J ends lost 8 bases and 2 bases respectively, with 9 bases between them. The germline gives CDR1 LNHDA, CDR2 SQIVND (reference sequence). The CDR3 runs 13 residues. Regarding the study as a whole: It was not determined which antigens were specifically recognized by the peripheral T cells that had undergone clonal expansion. CD4+ and CD8+ blood T cells expanded clonally by week 6 at 0.1 to 3.0 mg/kg.

Assay: immunoSEQ multiplex PCR; the TCRdb copy retains only in-frame clones and omits some. The sample lists about 95,000 clones; approximately 85% were seen once. Source: CD4+ or CD8+ T cells sorted from blood, taken in a trial of the OX40 agonist ivuxolimab. The chain uses TRBV19 and TRBJ2-2; no clear D. The receptor was isolated from an adult with an advanced solid tumor such as melanoma, head and neck, liver or kidney cancer. CDR3 sequence reads: CASLAENTGELFF. The CDR3 DNA reads TGTGCCAGTTTGGCGGAAAACACCGGGGAGCTGTTTTTT.